The 27 T cell receptor beta chains given below trace back to one sample, sequenced in a study of shared T cell receptors in the human thymus (dated by TCRdb to 2020 to 2022). Library creation used the immunoSEQ multiplex PCR assay. In TCRdb, the immuneACCESS table is reduced to in-frame sequences with V and J assigned. These tables do not hold every clone; where another copy was compared, an unresolved V gene accounts for under half, and the others remain unexplained. The sample table contains 630,000 or so clones; only one count was recorded for roughly 86% of them. Roughly 0.0086% of the sample is in the top ten clones. These sequences were also reported in another study, on human thymus T cells.

Sample: thymocytes. These receptors were collected from a boy younger than two with a congenital heart defect. Donor details come from another sample of the same person, matched by shared clones.

The chain links TRBV28 to TRBJ1-2; D is unresolved. The CDR3 extends over 16 amino acids. Trimming left V 5 bases short and J 3 bases short, with 19 bases between. Germline loops: CDR1 MDHEN, CDR2 SYDVKM. CDR3 bases: TGTGCCAGCAGTCTACCCACTGCCCTACTATACTATGGCTACACCTTC. This gives the protein CASSLPTALLYYGYTF.

This chain connects TRBV7-9 to TRBJ2-2; the match to TRBD2 covers 14 bases. This CDR3 region has 14 residues. CDR1 SEHNR and CDR2 FQNEAQ come from the germline V gene (reference sequence). As DNA, the CDR3 is TGTTTGAGCGGACTAGCGGGAGGCACCGGGGAGCTGTTTTTT. This codes for CLSGLAGGTGELFF. Variable domain in full (rest from reference TRBV7-9 and TRBJ2-2): DTGVSQNPRHKITKRGQNVTFRCDPISEHNRLYWYRQTLGQGPEFLTYFQNEAQLEKSRLLSDRFSAERPKGSFSTLEIQRTEQGDSAMYLCLSGLAGGTGELFFGEGSRLTVL.

V and J are TRBV4-2 and TRBJ1-4; TRBD1 might be the D (5 bases). Germline V gene data show CDR1 as LGHNA and CDR2 as YNFKEQ. The CDR3 loop spans 17 amino acids. V lost 4 bases and J 0 bases, leaving 15 bases between the germline ends. The CDR3 protein is CASSPKPDSPTNEKLFF. In DNA form, the CDR3 reads TGTGCCAGCAGCCCTAAGCCTGACAGCCCAACTAATGAAAAACTGTTTTTT.

This clone was detected a few times. The V and J genes are TRBV30 and TRBJ2-1, with D tentatively TRBD2 (5 bases). V was shortened by 4 bases and J by 3 bases, with 16 bases between the two germline ends. Germline V CDR1 and CDR2: GTSNPN, SVGIG (reference sequence). This CDR3 comprises 15 residues. The CDR3 nucleotides are TGTGCCTGGATTAAGACTAAACGGAACTACAATGAGCAGTTCTTC. The encoded protein is CAWIKTKRNYNEQFF.

The gene calls are TRBV27 and TRBJ1-5; weak D call: TRBD1 (6 bases). CDR1 MNHEY and CDR2 SMNVEV come from the germline V gene (reference sequence). V was clipped by 6 bases and J by 6 bases, with 18 bases between them. The CDR3 covers 15 residues. The CDR3 loop reads CASSPQGRGSQPQHF. The CDR3 nucleotides read TGTGCCAGCAGCCCCCAGGGGCGAGGGAGTCAGCCCCAGCATTTT.

The chain uses TRBV5-8 and TRBJ2-3; 11 nucleotides align to TRBD1. The CDR3 is 17 amino acids. The ends lost 4 bases at V and 4 bases at J; junction bases unmatched: 11. Per the germline V gene, CDR1 is SGHTS and CDR2 is YDEGEE. The CDR3 region has the DNA TGTGCCAGCAGCCGGCAACGGACAGGGGGCGCCCCAGATACGCAGTATTTT. Its translation is CASSRQRTGGAPDTQYF.

V gene TRBV28 combines with J gene TRBJ1-1, with 10 bases matching TRBD1. Germline values: CDR1 MDHEN, CDR2 SYDVKM. The length of the CDR3 is 17 residues. The junction had 16 bases not matched to a gene; V was cut back by 7 bases and J by 5 bases. CDR3 DNA sequence: TGTGCCAGCAATCATACATCGGACAGGGGGTTTGGTACTGAAGCTTTCTTT. This encodes CASNHTSDRGFGTEAFF. Filled out from reference TRBV28 and TRBJ1-1, the complete variable domain reads DVKVTQSSRYLVKRTGEKVFLECVQDMDHENMFWYRQDPGLGLRLIYFSYDVKMKEKGDIPEGYSVSREKKERFSLILESASTNQTSMYLCASNHTSDRGFGTEAFFGQGTRLTVV.

Notes on this clone: Other DNA sequences in the sample encode the same CDR3. The V call is TRBV19, the J call TRBJ2-7, with 8 bases identical to TRBD1. The CDR3 contains 13 residues. Trimming took 4 bases from V and 3 from J; bases not matched to a gene: 2. Germline values: CDR1 LNHDA, CDR2 SQIVND (reference sequence). CDR3 loop: CASSRGQDYEQYF. CDR3 DNA: TGTGCCAGTAGTAGGGGACAGGACTACGAGCAGTACTTC.

This chain connects TRBV9 to TRBJ1-1; TRBD1 matches 8 bases. Looked up from germline, CDR1 is SGDLS and CDR2 is YYNGEE. The CDR3 extends over 14 amino acids. Trimming at V came to 4 bases and at J to 1 base, leaving 3 bases not matched to a gene. The CDR3 loop reads CASSPGTGNTEAFF. As DNA, the CDR3 is TGTGCCAGCAGCCCGGGGACAGGGAACACTGAAGCTTTCTTT.

The J gene is TRBJ2-2, the V gene TRBV9; TRBD2 aligns across 12 bases. The V gene's germline CDR1 is SGDLS and CDR2 YYNGEE. J was trimmed by 7 bases and V by 4 bases; bases with no gene match: 11. The CDR3 has 17 residues. In DNA form, the CDR3 reads TGTGCCAGCAGCCCTCGGACTAGCGGGGATGTGGGCGGGGAGCTGTTTTTT. It is translated as CASSPRTSGDVGGELFF.

Only a few counts were recorded for this clone. V is TRBV2 and J is TRBJ2-5; the match to TRBD2 covers 11 bases. CDR1 SNHLY and CDR2 FYNNEI come from the germline V gene. The CDR3 covers 18 residues. The ends lost 2 bases at V and 2 bases at J; junction bases unmatched: 10. This CDR3 reads CASSERGSGGAGQETQYF. DNA for the CDR3: TGTGCCAGCAGTGAAAGGGGTAGCGGGGGGGCCGGACAAGAGACCCAGTACTTC.

In its sample, this clone was seen once. CDR3 coding DNA: TGTGCCAGCAGCTTACAGGGGACACACAACTATGGCTACACCTTC. Encoded protein: CASSLQGTHNYGYTF. This chain joins TRBV7-9 and TRBJ1-2; D may be TRBD1 (6 bases). Trimming took off 2 bases at V and 2 bases at J, with 12 bases between the two ends. The CDR3 contains 15 residues. CDR1 is SEHNR and CDR2 is FQNEAQ in the germline V gene (reference sequence).

V usage is TRBV19 and J usage is TRBJ1-2, with 8 bases matching TRBD1. The CDR3 sequence is 16 residues long. Germline V CDR1 and CDR2: LNHDA, SQIVND (reference sequence). Unmatched junction bases numbered 10, after V lost 3 bases and J lost 4 bases. The CDR3 spells CASSISDRGRLYGYTF. For the CDR3, the DNA is TGTGCCAGTAGTATCTCCGACAGGGGAAGACTCTATGGCTACACCTTC.

Remarks on this clone: Compared with germline, one end of the junction differs, possibly owing to a read error. The chain recombines TRBV7-6 with TRBJ2-7; 8 bases line up with TRBD1. Germline V gene sequence: CDR1 SGHVS, CDR2 FNYEAQ. CDR3 length: 17 amino acids. The CDR3 here is CAGSPWRQGAHGYEQYF. The CDR3 region has the DNA TGTGCCGGCAGCCCGTGGCGGCAGGGGGCGCACGGTTACGAGCAGTACTTC.

The rearrangement joins TRBV4-1 to TRBJ1-3; the D is unclear. Germline CDR1 and CDR2: MGHRA and YSYEKL. This CDR3 comprises 15 residues. The V end lost 0 bases, the J end lost 4 bases, and 10 bases lay between the germline ends. DNA for the CDR3: TGCGCCAGCAGCCAAGACGGGATAACCGGAAACACCATATATTTT. Translated: CASSQDGITGNTIYF.

The V gene is TRBV7-2, the J gene TRBJ2-7, with 10 bases identical to TRBD2. Germline-derived CDR1 and CDR2 are SGHTA and FQGNSA. With 5 bases clipped from V and 3 bases from J, the junction kept 7 bases outside the gene matches. The CDR3 is 15 residues long. CDR3 in amino acids: CASSPKREGLYEQYF. The CDR3 DNA sequence: TGTGCCAGCAGCCCCAAGCGGGAGGGCCTCTACGAGCAGTACTTC.

This chain connects TRBV29-1 to TRBJ2-7; D is perhaps TRBD2 (6 bases). V gave up 1 base and J gave up 0 bases, with 13 bases separating them. The CDR3 covers 15 residues. Germline loops: CDR1 SQVTM, CDR2 ANQGSEA. CDR3 loop: CSVEGGGGNSYEQYF. CDR3 DNA: TGCAGCGTTGAAGGGGGAGGAGGGAACTCCTACGAGCAGTACTTC.

In regard to this clone: Its ends do not fully match the called genes, so a read error is possible. This sample includes further DNA sequences coding for the same CDR3. This sequence joins TRBV4-2 and TRBJ1-6, with 11 bases fitting TRBD1. From germline, CDR1 is LGHNA and CDR2 YNFKEQ. This CDR3 is built from 16 residues. This chain's CDR3 is CASSLGQGAINSPLHF. As DNA, the CDR3 is TGTGCCAGCAGCCTTGGACAGGGGGCTATTAATTCGCCCCTCCACTTT.

V is TRBV7-9 and J is TRBJ1-1; 7 bases map to TRBD1. This CDR3 has 12 amino acids. CDR1 and CDR2 from the germline V gene are SEHNR and FQNEAQ (reference sequence). V lost 8 bases to trimming and J lost 7 bases; unmatched junction nucleotides: 7. CDR3 DNA sequence: TGTGCCAGCCAACAGGGGTCGGATGAAGCTTTCTTT. Its protein product is CASQQGSDEAFF.

The chain links TRBV4-1 to TRBJ2-7; 8 nucleotides agree with TRBD1. The CDR3 has 15 residues. Germline CDR1 MGHRA, CDR2 YSYEKL. With 4 bases clipped from V and 4 bases from J, the junction kept 9 bases outside the gene matches. CDR3 nucleotides: TGCGCCAGCAGCCGCGGGACAGGACAACCTTACGAGCAGTACTTC. Its translation: CASSRGTGQPYEQYF.

The J gene is TRBJ2-3, the V gene TRBV2, with TRBD1 matching 7 bases. V was pared by 0 bases and J by 0 bases, with 6 bases of the junction left unmatched. Germline V gives CDR1 SNHLY, CDR2 FYNNEI. The CDR3 is 17 residues long. The CDR3 DNA sequence: TGTGCCAGCAGTGAAGCTCAGGACAGGAGCAGCACAGATACGCAGTATTTT. Its protein is CASSEAQDRSSTDTQYF.

The count of this clone is one. The V and J genes are TRBV20-1 and TRBJ1-1, with D unclear. The CDR3 is made up of 11 amino acids. Trimming pared 6 bases from V and 1 base from J, leaving 6 bases between. The germline V gene has CDR1 DFQATT and CDR2 SNEGSKA (reference sequence). CDR3 loop: CSARENTEAFF. CDR3 coding DNA: TGCAGTGCCCGGGAGAACACTGAAGCTTTCTTT.

This clone was seen a few times. At one end the junction does not follow the germline gene, possibly because of a read error. The chain uses TRBV20-1 and TRBJ1-1, with D unclear. Germline CDR1 is DFQATT and CDR2 is SNEGSKA (reference sequence). The CDR3 runs 10 residues. The CDR3 coding sequence is TGCAGTACTAGGAGGGTTTACCCTTTCTTT. Protein product: CSTRRVYPFF.

This chain connects TRBV5-4 to TRBJ2-3; D might be TRBD2 (5 bases). The CDR3 is 14 residues long. With 4 bases removed from V and 7 bases from J, the gap between germline ends came to 16 bases. Germline-derived CDR1 and CDR2 are SGHNT and YYREEE (reference sequence). The CDR3 reads CASSDPRAKNTQYF. The CDR3 DNA reads as TGTGCCAGCAGCGACCCGAGGGCTAAAAATACGCAGTATTTT.

V and J are TRBV14 and TRBJ2-7, with D possibly matching TRBD2 (5 bases). Germline assignment: CDR1 SGHDN and CDR2 FVKESK. The CDR3 consists of 17 residues. Trimming removed 0 bases at V and 0 bases at J, with 15 bases between. The CDR3 DNA reads TGTGCCAGCAGCCAAGAGGTAATTGGGAGAGGCTCCTACGAGCAGTACTTC. Translated, it gives CASSQEVIGRGSYEQYF.

The chain has TRBV25-1 and TRBJ2-1; 9 bases fit TRBD1. CDR1 and CDR2 from the germline V gene are MGHDK and SYGVNS. Trimming at V came to 5 bases and at J to 6 bases, leaving 14 bases not matched to a gene. The CDR3 is 17 residues long. The CDR3 DNA reads as TGTGCCAGCAGTCCCGGAACAGGGGGCCAGGTTCTCAATGAGCAGTTCTTC. Translated, it gives CASSPGTGGQVLNEQFF.

This chain connects TRBV9 to TRBJ1-3; no firm D call. V dropped 7 bases and J dropped 0 bases, with 11 bases sitting between them. The CDR3 spans 14 residues. Germline lookup yields CDR1 SGDLS and CDR2 YYNGEE. CDR3 DNA: TGTGCCAGCTCTAGAGATGCCTCTGGAAACACCATATATTTT. This gives the protein CASSRDASGNTIYF.